This T cell receptor beta chain was captured by sequencing in a study of identical twins. Findings of the study overall: Out-of-frame alpha sequences that twins shared showed excess low generation probability.

The CDR3 loop spans 14 amino acids. Between the trimmed V and J ends, which lost 0 bases and 7 bases, there was a span of 7 bases. Germline CDR1 and CDR2: SGHTA and FQGNSA. This clonotype was observed many times. Its antigen is still unknown. With template switching, a universal primer site was added, and the cDNA carried unique molecular identifiers. Each CDR3 protein gets one entry after TCRdb re-called the 5' RACE reads with MiXCR. The sample consists of over 200,000 distinct CDR3 sequences, 10% of them appearing once. The sample consisted of memory T cells sorted from blood. The sequence derives from a middle-aged man in good health. J is TRBJ1-6 and V is TRBV7-2; tentative D call: TRBD1 (5 bases). The DNA of the CDR3 is TGTGCCAGCAGCTTAGCTAGGGACAATTCACCCCTCCACTTT. Encoded protein: CASSLARDNSPLHF.